The 29 T cell receptor beta chains presented below share a single source sample, sequenced in a study of Ad26.COV2.S vaccination and SARS-CoV-2 variants. Assay used: immunoSEQ multiplex PCR; TCRdb lists only in-frame clones, some missing. The sample gives 350,000 to 600,000 clones, roughly 87% of which show up once; approximately 1.7% is in the top ten. Treatment noted: about 20 received Ad26.COV2.S at low or high dose, single or two shots; 5 received placebo; per-sample allocation not given. On day 63 after the first injection, vaccine and placebo recipients gave samples. This material consisted of peripheral blood, taken in a trial of Ad26.COV2.S vaccine versus placebo. The receptors were sampled from a person aged 18-60 years who received the Ad26.COV2.S COVID-19 vaccine or a placebo.

The chain joins TRBV27 to TRBJ2-1; 9 bases match TRBD2. This CDR3 is built from 17 residues. CDR1 is MNHEY and CDR2 is SMNVEV in the germline V gene (reference sequence). The junction had 16 bases not matched to a gene; V was cut back by 5 bases and J by 8 bases. The CDR3 reads CASSPNAGTSPLDEQFF. CDR3 bases: TGTGCCAGCAGTCCAAATGCCGGGACTAGCCCCCTCGATGAGCAGTTCTTC.

A note on this clone: Different DNA sequences within this sample yield the same CDR3. CDR3 protein: CASSGQQNTEAFF. The CDR3 nucleotides read TGTGCCAGCAGCGGACAGCAGAACACTGAAGCTTTCTTT. The chain recombines TRBV2 with TRBJ1-1, with D perhaps matching TRBD1 (6 bases). Germline V gene lookup returns CDR1 SNHLY and CDR2 FYNNEI. V was clipped by 6 bases and J by 1 base, with 9 bases between them. This CDR3 comprises 13 residues.

This rearrangement joins TRBV13 to TRBJ2-3, with D possibly TRBD2 on 6 matching bases. The germline V and J ends were trimmed by 1 base and 4 bases, with 9 bases remaining between them. The CDR3 loop spans 14 amino acids. Germline values: CDR1 PRHDT, CDR2 FYEKMQ (reference sequence). The chain's CDR3 is CASSLAGESDTQYF. DNA for the CDR3: TGTGCCAGCAGCTTAGCGGGAGAGTCAGATACGCAGTATTTT.

The chain recombines TRBV9 with TRBJ1-1; no clear D gene. This CDR3 comprises 14 residues. The V and J ends lost 0 bases and 4 bases respectively, with 10 bases between them. Germline CDR1 SGDLS, CDR2 YYNGEE. The CDR3 loop reads CASSVGGWATEAFF. CDR3 sequence (DNA): TGTGCCAGCAGCGTAGGAGGATGGGCCACTGAAGCTTTCTTT.

The chain couples TRBV18 to TRBJ1-2; D is ambiguous. The germline V gene encodes CDR1 KGHSH and CDR2 LQKENI. The CDR3 totals 14 residues. V was shortened by 3 bases and J by 0 bases, with 8 bases between the two germline ends. The DNA of the CDR3 is TGTGCCAGCTCACCCGGGAACCCTAACTATGGCTACACCTTC. This codes for CASSPGNPNYGYTF.

This chain uses TRBV3-1 (or the pseudogene TRBV3-2) with TRBJ1-4, with D maybe TRBD1 (5 bases). Germline V gene data show CDR1 as LGHDT and CDR2 as YNNKEL (reference sequence). Trimming shortened V by 4 bases and J by 7 bases, and 16 bases separated the two germline ends. This CDR3 spans 15 amino acids. Here the CDR3 reads CASSLGQGYGEKLFF. The CDR3 DNA reads TGTGCCAGCAGCCTCGGGCAGGGCTACGGTGAAAAACTGTTTTTT.

This clone occurred once. The J gene is TRBJ1-2, the V gene TRBV19, with D tentatively TRBD1 (6 bases). V was pared by 5 bases and J by 4 bases, with 20 bases between. Looked up from germline, CDR1 is LNHDA and CDR2 is SQIVND (reference sequence). This CDR3 contains 16 residues. For the CDR3, the DNA is TGTGCCAGTAGTTACCTAGTCGGGGGCATGAGCTATGGCTACACCTTC. Encoded protein: CASSYLVGGMSYGYTF.

The DNA for the CDR3 is TGTGCCAGCAGGATGGTCACCGGGGAGCTGTTTTTT. Its translation: CASRMVTGELFF. The J gene is TRBJ2-2, the V gene TRBV12-3 or TRBV12-4; D is ambiguous. The CDR3 runs 12 residues. The germline V and J ends were trimmed by 6 bases and 4 bases, with 6 bases remaining between them.

V usage is TRBV11-3 and J usage is TRBJ2-1; 7 nucleotides match TRBD1. CDR1 is SGHNT and CDR2 is YENEEA in the germline V gene. The CDR3 is made up of 17 amino acids. V was pared by 5 bases and J by 0 bases, with 10 bases of the junction left unmatched. The CDR3 loop is CASSAVNDRVSYNEQFF. DNA for the CDR3: TGTGCCAGCAGCGCTGTAAATGACAGGGTCTCCTACAATGAGCAGTTCTTC. Full variable domain (outside the CDR3, taken from reference TRBV11-3 and TRBJ2-1): EAGVVQSPRYKIIEKKQPVAFWCNPISGHNTLYWYLQNLGQGPELLIRYENEEAVDDSQLPKDRFSAERLKGVDSTLKIQPAELGDSAVYLCASSAVNDRVSYNEQFFGPGTRLTVL.

V gene TRBV29-1 combines with J gene TRBJ2-3, with TRBD2 matching 11 bases. This CDR3 is 15 amino acids long. CDR1 is SQVTM and CDR2 is ANQGSEA in the germline V gene. The junction had 2 bases not matched to a gene; V was cut back by 3 bases and J by 0 bases. The CDR3 loop reads CSVEGTSGSTDTQYF. The DNA for the CDR3 is TGCAGCGTTGAGGGGACTAGCGGTAGCACAGATACGCAGTATTTT.

This clone was observed once. V and J are TRBV7-9 and TRBJ1-1, with a possible D match to TRBD1 (5 bases). Germline V gene sequence: CDR1 SEHNR, CDR2 FQNEAQ (reference sequence). Trimming took off 2 bases at V and 3 bases at J, with 13 bases between the two ends. This CDR3 region has 15 residues. The CDR3: CASSLRGMRDTEAFF. The DNA of the CDR3 is TGTGCCAGCAGCTTACGGGGGATGAGGGACACTGAAGCTTTCTTT.

V gene TRBV7-9 combines with J gene TRBJ2-1, with D unclear. The germline V gene has CDR1 SEHNR and CDR2 FQNEAQ (reference sequence). Trimming took off 5 bases at V and 3 bases at J, with 17 bases between the two ends. The CDR3 is made up of 16 amino acids. For the CDR3, the DNA is TGTGCCAGCAGCCCCGAGACCCCAAGAGACTACAATGAGCAGTTCTTC. Translating gives CASSPETPRDYNEQFF. Together with reference TRBV7-9 and TRBJ2-1, the CDR3 gives the full variable domain: DTGVSQNPRHKITKRGQNVTFRCDPISEHNRLYWYRQTLGQGPEFLTYFQNEAQLEKSRLLSDRFSAERPKGSFSTLEIQRTEQGDSAMYLCASSPETPRDYNEQFFGPGTRLTVL.

The J gene is TRBJ2-6, the V gene TRBV3-1 (or the pseudogene TRBV3-2), with unresolved D. Germline-derived CDR1 and CDR2 are LGHDT and YNNKEL (reference sequence). V lost 2 bases to trimming and J lost 2 bases, with 10 bases between them. This CDR3 has 16 amino acids. The CDR3 sequence: CASSQFSAPGANVLTF. As DNA, the CDR3 is TGTGCCAGCAGCCAATTCTCAGCTCCTGGGGCCAACGTCCTGACTTTC.

The rearrangement links TRBV14 to TRBJ2-7; possibly TRBD1 or TRBD2 for D (5 bases each). The CDR3 covers 15 residues. The germline CDR1 and CDR2 sequences are SGHDN and FVKESK. Trimming cost V 4 bases and J 3 bases, with 16 bases left between them. The CDR3 DNA is TGTGCCAGCAGCCGGCAAGGGACGGGGAGCTACGAGCAGTACTTC. It is translated as CASSRQGTGSYEQYF.

This chain connects TRBV18 to TRBJ1-1, with 7 bases matching TRBD1. The CDR3 has 14 amino acids. The germline V gene encodes CDR1 KGHSH and CDR2 LQKENI. Trimming took 5 bases from V and 0 from J; bases not matched to a gene: 3. In nucleotides, the CDR3 is TGTGCCAGCTCAGACAGGGTTCTGAACACTGAAGCTTTCTTT. Protein sequence: CASSDRVLNTEAFF. Full variable domain (outside the CDR3, taken from reference TRBV18 and TRBJ1-1): NAGVMQNPRHLVRRRGQEARLRCSPMKGHSHVYWYRQLPEEGLKFMVYLQKENIIDESGMPKERFSAEFPKEGPSILRIQQVVRGDSAAYFCASSDRVLNTEAFFGQGTRLTVV.

V is TRBV6-5 and J is TRBJ2-7; the D gene is possibly TRBD1 (5 bases). The CDR3 has 15 residues. Trimming left V 0 bases short and J 3 bases short, with 12 bases between. Germline CDR1 and CDR2: MNHEY and SVGAGI. CDR3 sequence reads: CASSYSARVDYEQYF. The CDR3 DNA reads TGTGCCAGCAGTTACTCGGCCAGGGTAGACTACGAGCAGTACTTC.

This chain links TRBV5-8 with TRBJ2-5; D tentatively reads TRBD1 or TRBD2 (5 bases each). The CDR3 totals 16 residues. Germline lookup yields CDR1 SGHTS and CDR2 YDEGEE. Trimming took 0 bases from V and 5 from J, leaving 17 bases between them. The CDR3, as DNA: TGTGCCAGCAGCTTGGGGTCGGGGCAGTCCGTGGAGACCCAGTACTTC. The encoded protein is CASSLGSGQSVETQYF.

The rearrangement uses TRBV9 and TRBJ2-5; no firm D call. V was cut by 0 bases and J by 5 bases, with 17 bases left in between. The CDR3 extends over 16 amino acids. The germline CDR1 and CDR2 sequences are SGDLS and YYNGEE. CDR3 nucleotides: TGTGCCAGCAGCGTAGGATCCCCAAACCGTGGGGAGACCCAGTACTTC. This translates into CASSVGSPNRGETQYF.

J is TRBJ2-2 and V is TRBV6-5, with D possibly being TRBD1 (6 bases). This CDR3 region has 15 residues. The germline V gene encodes CDR1 MNHEY and CDR2 SVGAGI. Trimming took off 6 bases at V and 5 bases at J, with 16 bases between the two ends. The DNA for the CDR3 is TGTGCCAGCAGCCTCAGCAGGGGTCGAACCGGGGAGCTGTTTTTT. Amino acid sequence: CASSLSRGRTGELFF.

The chain combines TRBV30 with TRBJ2-5; D perhaps matches TRBD2 (6 bases). Per the germline V gene, CDR1 is GTSNPN and CDR2 is SVGIG (reference sequence). This CDR3 region has 13 residues. V was cut by 4 bases and J by 5 bases, with 14 bases left in between. The CDR3, as DNA: TGTGCCTGGACTGGGGGGTCATGGGAGACCCAGTACTTC. Translated: CAWTGGSWETQYF.

CDR3 loop: CASSLFGVNPNTEAFF. The CDR3 DNA follows: TGTGCCAGCAGCTTGTTCGGCGTCAACCCGAACACTGAAGCTTTCTTT. V gene TRBV5-5 combines with J gene TRBJ1-1; D ambiguous. This CDR3 region has 16 residues. V was trimmed by 1 base and J by 1 base, leaving 14 bases between them. The germline gives CDR1 SGHKS, CDR2 YYEKEE (reference sequence).

J is TRBJ1-1 and V is TRBV2; unclear D gene. Trimming left V 11 bases short and J 1 base short, with 14 bases between. The CDR3 has 13 residues. Looked up from germline, CDR1 is SNHLY and CDR2 is FYNNEI. CDR3 nucleotides: TGTGCCGGGCGGGTATGGGAGAACACTGAAGCTTTCTTT. This codes for CAGRVWENTEAFF.

The chain recombines TRBV5-6 with TRBJ1-2, with D possibly being TRBD1 (6 bases). The germline V and J ends were trimmed by 0 bases and 6 bases, with 12 bases remaining between them. Germline CDR1 reads SGHDT; CDR2 reads YYEEEE. The CDR3 totals 14 residues. CDR3 sequence: CASSLEQGYDGYTF. The CDR3 DNA reads as TGTGCCAGCAGCTTGGAGCAGGGGTATGATGGCTACACCTTC.

This clone was counted a few times. J is TRBJ2-7 and V is TRBV5-1; 10 bases map to TRBD2. The CDR3 is made up of 17 amino acids. J was trimmed by 1 base and V by 4 bases; bases with no gene match: 11. Germline CDR1 is SGHRS and CDR2 is YFSETQ. The CDR3 is CASSEPVLAGVSYEQYF. CDR3 DNA sequence: TGCGCCAGCAGCGAGCCAGTTCTAGCGGGAGTATCCTACGAGCAGTACTTC.

The gene calls are TRBV5-1 and TRBJ1-5; D not certain. V shed 0 bases and J shed 4 bases, with 8 bases lying between them. Germline assignment: CDR1 SGHRS and CDR2 YFSETQ. CDR3 length equals 14 residues. The CDR3 DNA reads TGCGCCAGCAGCTTGGATTACACAAATCAGCCCCAGCATTTT. It codes for CASSLDYTNQPQHF.

J is TRBJ1-1 and V is TRBV7-8; D might be TRBD1 (5 bases). Germline loops: CDR1 SGHVS, CDR2 FQNEAQ. V was clipped by 4 bases and J by 2 bases, with 14 bases between them. The CDR3 covers 15 residues. The CDR3 loop is CASSSNRNLNTEAFF. The CDR3 DNA follows: TGTGCCAGCAGCTCGAACAGGAACCTCAACACTGAAGCTTTCTTT. The complete variable domain, with remaining parts taken from reference TRBV7-8 and TRBJ1-1, reads GAGVSQSPRYKVAKRGQDVALRCDPISGHVSLFWYQQALGQGPEFLTYFQNEAQLDKSGLPSDRFFAERPEGSVSTLKIQRTQQEDSAVYLCASSSNRNLNTEAFFGQGTRLTVV.

This clone has just one count. The chain couples TRBV3-1 (or the pseudogene TRBV3-2) to TRBJ2-2; 10 bases map to TRBD2. J gave up 4 bases and V 1 base, and 15 bases lay outside the gene matches. The CDR3 contains 20 residues. In germline, CDR1 is LGHDT, CDR2 YNNKEL (reference sequence). The DNA for the CDR3 is TGTGCCAGCAGCCAAGTTTTTACGGGTAGCGGGAGGTTTTTCACCGGGGAGCTGTTTTTT. This encodes CASSQVFTGSGRFFTGELFF.

V is TRBV4-3 and J is TRBJ2-1, with TRBD2 identical over 11 bases. V lost 0 bases and J lost 10; bases outside the gene matches: 11. The CDR3 length is 17 residues. Germline V gene lookup returns CDR1 LGHNA and CDR2 YSLEER. CDR3 amino acids: CASSQELASGGRQEQFF. The CDR3 bases are TGCGCCAGCAGCCAAGAGTTGGCTAGCGGGGGGCGTCAGGAGCAGTTCTTC.

The chain uses TRBV6-5 and TRBJ2-1; 10 bases map to TRBD1. V shed 6 bases, J shed 9 bases, and the junction held 5 bases outside the gene matches. From germline, CDR1 is MNHEY and CDR2 SVGAGI. The CDR3 has 13 residues. The CDR3 DNA sequence: TGTGCCAGCAGGACAGGGGGCGAGGTTGAGCAGTTCTTC. It encodes CASRTGGEVEQFF.